The 30 T cell receptor beta chains below come from one sample, sequenced in a study of cytomegalovirus exposure and HLA in healthy donors. PCR was performed using 60 Vbeta and 13 Jbeta primers. The repertoire was sequenced with immunoSEQ multiplex PCR; TCRdb's copy has only in-frame clones and lacks some. In total, the table holds tens of thousands of clones. Sample: PBMCs. Source of these receptors: a man aged 35-49 years in good health and CMV-seronegative.

This sequence joins TRBV10-3 and TRBJ1-1, with a tentative D call TRBD1 (6 bases). The CDR3 is 13 amino acids. Germline V gene sequence: CDR1 ENHRY, CDR2 SYGVKD. Trimming removed 11 bases at V and 1 base at J, with 14 bases between. The CDR3 coding sequence is TGTGCCTGTAAAGAACAGGGGAACACTGAAGCTTTCTTT. Translated, it gives CACKEQGNTEAFF.

The chain has TRBV6-5 and TRBJ1-1, with TRBD1 matching over 7 bases. Germline loops: CDR1 MNHEY, CDR2 SVGAGI. This CDR3 spans 12 amino acids. V trimming: 6 bases; J trimming: 7 bases; junction bases outside the gene matches: 5. CDR3 DNA: TGTGCCAGCAGACAGGGGTTTGGTGAAGCTTTCTTT. Translated, it gives CASRQGFGEAFF.

The gene calls are TRBV14 and TRBJ2-2, with D uncertain. The V gene lost 3 bases and the J gene lost 0 bases, with 8 bases spanning the gap. The CDR3 sequence is 15 residues long. Germline-derived CDR1 and CDR2 are SGHDN and FVKESK. The CDR3 sequence: CASSHWLTNTGELFF. The CDR3 DNA reads as TGTGCCAGCAGCCATTGGCTGACGAACACCGGGGAGCTGTTTTTT.

Worth noting for this clone: This sample also contains other DNA sequences that code for the same CDR3. The chain employs TRBV6-1 and TRBJ1-6; the D gene is possibly TRBD1 (6 bases). Germline V gene lookup returns CDR1 MNHNS and CDR2 SASEGT. The CDR3 contains 12 residues. V was cut by 2 bases and J by 14 bases, with 10 bases left in between. DNA for the CDR3: TGTGCCAGCAGTGAAAGGGGGGGCACCCTCCACTTT. Protein sequence: CASSERGGTLHF.

The chain combines TRBV5-1 with TRBJ2-1; D is uncertain. The V end was cut by 3 bases, the J end by 2 bases, with 9 bases between. The CDR3 covers 14 residues. CDR1 SGHRS and CDR2 YFSETQ come from the germline V gene. CDR3 nucleotide sequence: TGCGCCAGCAGCTGGTCGGTCCCCTACAATGAGCAGTTCTTC. Amino acid sequence: CASSWSVPYNEQFF.

The chain uses TRBV7-8 and TRBJ1-4; D perhaps matches TRBD1 (5 bases). This CDR3 comprises 16 residues. Trimming pared 10 bases from V and 0 bases from J, leaving 18 bases between. Germline CDR1 and CDR2: SGHVS and FQNEAQ. DNA for the CDR3: TGTGCCACCGTCGGGCGGACACTTGCAACTAATGAAAAACTGTTTTTT. Translation gives CATVGRTLATNEKLFF.

As concerns this clone: The sample holds other DNA sequences that translate to the same CDR3. The V and J genes are TRBV30 and TRBJ1-2, with TRBD1 matching over 8 bases. CDR3 length: 15 amino acids. Germline V CDR1 and CDR2: GTSNPN, SVGIG (reference sequence). V was clipped by 0 bases and J by 4 bases; unmatched bases: 7. This CDR3 reads CAWSVPGQATYGYTF. Written as DNA, the CDR3 is TGTGCCTGGAGTGTTCCGGGACAGGCTACCTATGGCTACACCTTC.

CDR3 region: CASRSTSGGASEQYF. As DNA, the CDR3 is TGCGCCAGCAGGTCGACTAGCGGGGGGGCCTCCGAGCAGTACTTC. V gene TRBV5-1 combines with J gene TRBJ2-7; 14 nucleotides line up with TRBD2. The V gene end was trimmed by 5 bases and the J gene end by 6 bases; junction bases not matched to a gene: 7. Per germline, CDR1 SGHRS and CDR2 YFSETQ. The CDR3 sequence is 15 residues long.

The chain couples TRBV6-1 to TRBJ2-7; a weak D match, TRBD2 (5 bases). V was cut by 8 bases and J by 6 bases, with 20 bases left in between. This CDR3 is built from 14 residues. Per germline, CDR1 MNHNS and CDR2 SASEGT. CDR3 sequence: CASLPDSLAGEQYF. CDR3 coding DNA: TGTGCCAGCCTTCCAGACTCCCTAGCAGGCGAGCAGTACTTC.

The chain has TRBV30 and TRBJ1-1; 7 bases are shared with TRBD1. From germline, CDR1 is GTSNPN and CDR2 SVGIG (reference sequence). CDR3 length equals 12 residues. Germline trimming cut 1 base from V and 6 bases from J; bases unmatched to any gene: 2. This CDR3 reads CAWSATGSEAFF. As DNA, the CDR3 is TGTGCCTGGAGTGCGACAGGGTCTGAAGCTTTCTTT.

The chain links TRBV2 to TRBJ2-3; 7 positions match TRBD1. Germline CDR1 and CDR2: SNHLY and FYNNEI. This CDR3 has 15 amino acids. With V trimmed by 5 bases and J by 2 bases, 7 bases remained unmatched. CDR3 residues: CASSLQGSITDTQYF. The CDR3 DNA reads as TGTGCCAGCAGTCTACAGGGGAGTATCACAGATACGCAGTATTTT. The full variable domain, its missing parts supplied by reference TRBV2 and TRBJ2-3, is EPEVTQTPSHQVTQMGQEVILRCVPISNHLYFYWYRQILGQKVEFLVSFYNNEISEKSEIFDDQFSVERPDGSNFTLKIRSTKLEDSAMYFCASSLQGSITDTQYFGPGTRLTVL.

The chain combines TRBV14 with TRBJ2-1, with D possibly matching TRBD1 (6 bases). The CDR3 extends over 14 amino acids. The V gene's germline CDR1 is SGHDN and CDR2 FVKESK. V lost 3 bases and J 8 bases, leaving 14 bases between the germline ends. CDR3 DNA: TGTGCCAGCAGCCAGTCTACAGGGTACTATGAGCAGTTCTTC. Residues: CASSQSTGYYEQFF.

The chain joins TRBV6-1 to TRBJ2-1, with 9 bases identical to TRBD1. The CDR3 runs 15 residues. The germline CDR1 and CDR2 sequences are MNHNS and SASEGT. Trimming took 7 bases from V and 6 from J; bases not matched to a gene: 10. The CDR3 protein is CASILDRGPFNEQFF. CDR3 in DNA: TGTGCCAGCATCCTGGACAGGGGACCCTTCAATGAGCAGTTCTTC.

The rearrangement joins TRBV27 to TRBJ2-7; tentatively, D is TRBD1 (5 bases). V lost 2 bases, J lost 2 bases, and 10 bases lay in between. This CDR3 region has 14 residues. Germline V gene lookup returns CDR1 MNHEY and CDR2 SMNVEV (reference sequence). CDR3 loop: CASSLPDRPYEQYF. Here the CDR3 DNA reads TGTGCCAGCAGTTTACCCGACAGACCCTACGAGCAGTACTTC.

The chain recombines TRBV10-2 with TRBJ1-6, with D possibly TRBD1 on 5 matching bases. The CDR3 totals 14 residues. Germline V lookup: CDR1 WSHSY, CDR2 SAAADI. With 6 bases removed from V and 5 bases from J, the gap between germline ends came to 11 bases. CDR3 loop: CASRQGSHNSPLHF. The CDR3, as DNA: TGCGCCAGCAGGCAGGGTTCCCATAATTCACCCCTCCACTTT.

J is TRBJ2-7 and V is TRBV6-1; D unresolved. Looked up from germline, CDR1 is MNHNS and CDR2 is SASEGT. The ends were cut back, 0 bases at V and 3 bases at J, with 9 bases in the middle. This CDR3 spans 14 amino acids. CDR3 in DNA: TGTGCCAGCAGTGAAGCGGGCGTAGTCTACGAGCAGTACTTC. Residues: CASSEAGVVYEQYF.

The rearrangement uses TRBV5-6 and TRBJ2-1, with 12 positions matching TRBD1. The V and J ends lost 2 bases and 2 bases, in that order; junction bases with no gene match: 2. Germline assignment: CDR1 SGHDT and CDR2 YYEEEE. This CDR3 is 16 amino acids long. The CDR3 nucleotides read TGTGCCAGCAGCTTCGGGACAGGGGGCACCTACAATGAGCAGTTCTTC. Translated: CASSFGTGGTYNEQFF.

This rearrangement joins TRBV18 to TRBJ2-7, with D tentatively TRBD1 (6 bases). The V gene's germline CDR1 is KGHSH and CDR2 LQKENI. This CDR3 is built from 14 residues. The V gene lost 2 bases and the J gene lost 1 base, with 9 bases spanning the gap. CDR3 DNA: TGTGCCAGCTCACCAGACAGGTCTTCCTACGAGCAGTACTTC. Protein sequence: CASSPDRSSYEQYF.

The chain couples TRBV4-1 to TRBJ1-6; 8 nucleotides agree with TRBD1. The V segment lost 3 bases and the J segment 6 bases; nucleotides outside the gene matches: 7. This CDR3 has 16 amino acids. Germline V lookup: CDR1 MGHRA, CDR2 YSYEKL. CDR3 sequence reads: CASSQTLDRGNSPLHF. The DNA for the CDR3 is TGCGCCAGCAGCCAGACCCTCGACAGGGGTAATTCACCCCTCCACTTT.

The chain employs TRBV11-2 and TRBJ2-3; D possibly corresponds to TRBD2 (6 bases). Germline V gives CDR1 SGHAT, CDR2 FQNNGV. The V end lost 4 bases, the J end lost 3 bases, and 11 bases lay between the germline ends. The CDR3 covers 14 residues. The CDR3 sequence: CASSSMGLTDTQYF. CDR3 bases: TGTGCCAGCAGCTCTATGGGACTTACAGATACGCAGTATTTT. Using reference TRBV11-2 and TRBJ2-3 for the parts outside the CDR3, the full variable domain is EAGVAQSPRYKIIEKRQSVAFWCNPISGHATLYWYQQILGQGPKLLIQFQNNGVVDDSQLPKDRFSAERLKGVDSTLKIQPAKLEDSAVYLCASSSMGLTDTQYFGPGTRLTVL.

J is TRBJ2-7 and V is TRBV5-1; 12 nucleotides align to TRBD1. This CDR3 is built from 16 residues. Trimming cost V 4 bases and J 4 bases; bases outside gene matches: 9. Germline CDR1 and CDR2: SGHRS and YFSETQ. CDR3: CASSLIPGQGAYEQYF. Written as DNA, the CDR3 is TGCGCCAGCAGCCTCATACCGGGACAGGGGGCTTACGAGCAGTACTTC.

V and J are TRBV28 and TRBJ1-1; 10 bases are a match to TRBD1. Germline V gene lookup returns CDR1 MDHEN and CDR2 SYDVKM. V was pared by 5 bases and J by 4 bases, with 10 bases of the junction left unmatched. The CDR3 totals 16 residues. The CDR3 DNA sequence: TGTGCCAGCAGTCTCTACCCCCGGACAGGGGGCACTGAAGCTTTCTTT. It translates to CASSLYPRTGGTEAFF.

This chain connects TRBV6-5 to TRBJ2-3; 11 bases agree with TRBD2. The CDR3 length is 16 residues. Germline values: CDR1 MNHEY, CDR2 SVGAGI. V shed 2 bases, J shed 4 bases, and the junction held 5 bases outside the gene matches. CDR3 bases: TGTGCCAGCAGTTACGAGGGGACTAGCGGCGCAGATACGCAGTATTTT. Translated: CASSYEGTSGADTQYF.

The chain joins TRBV7-9 to TRBJ1-5; 9 bases line up with TRBD1. V gave up 5 bases and J gave up 15 bases; unmatched junction bases: 8. Germline CDR1 reads SEHNR; CDR2 reads FQNEAQ (reference sequence). This CDR3 contains 12 residues. In nucleotides, the CDR3 is TGTGCCAGCAGCCTGGACAGGGGTCCCGCGCATTTT. Translated: CASSLDRGPAHF. The full variable domain, with the rest looked up from reference TRBV7-9 and TRBJ1-5, is DTGVSQNPRHKITKRGQNVTFRCDPISEHNRLYWYRQTLGQGPEFLTYFQNEAQLEKSRLLSDRFSAERPKGSFSTLEIQRTEQGDSAMYLCASSLDRGPAHFGDGTRLSIL.

The V call is TRBV18, the J call TRBJ2-2; 12 bases are a match to TRBD2. The CDR3 is made up of 16 amino acids. CDR1 is KGHSH, CDR2 LQKENI, per germline. J was trimmed by 1 base and V by 3 bases; bases with no gene match: 0. CDR3 sequence reads: CASSPTSGGNTGELFF. In DNA, the CDR3 is TGTGCCAGCTCACCGACTAGCGGGGGGAACACCGGGGAGCTGTTTTTT.

The gene calls are TRBV15 and TRBJ2-7; perhaps TRBD2 as D (6 bases). V was trimmed by 3 bases and J by 4 bases, leaving 10 bases between them. In germline, CDR1 is LNHNV, CDR2 YYDKDF (reference sequence). CDR3 length: 13 residues. The CDR3 spells CATSREGWYEQYF. The CDR3 DNA is TGTGCCACCAGCAGGGAGGGATGGTACGAGCAGTACTTC.

The chain links TRBV6-1 to TRBJ1-5; 7 nucleotides align to TRBD1. Germline CDR1 MNHNS, CDR2 SASEGT. Trimming cost V 6 bases and J 4 bases; bases outside gene matches: 9. The CDR3 spans 15 residues. CDR3 region: CASSPGTALNQPQHF. The CDR3 DNA sequence: TGTGCCAGCAGCCCCGGGACAGCCTTAAATCAGCCCCAGCATTTT.

This sequence joins TRBV6-1 and TRBJ2-5; D might be TRBD2 (6 bases). V was clipped by 3 bases and J by 7 bases, with 12 bases between them. CDR1 MNHNS and CDR2 SASEGT come from the germline V gene. The CDR3 is 13 amino acids. CDR3 loop: CASSEDHGGTQYF. CDR3 nucleotides: TGTGCCAGCAGTGAGGATCACGGGGGGACCCAGTACTTC.

This rearrangement joins TRBV5-4 to TRBJ2-7, with TRBD2 as a possible D gene (5 bases). Germline V CDR1 and CDR2: SGHNT, YYREEE (reference sequence). The CDR3 spans 15 residues. Trimming took off 4 bases at V and 3 bases at J, with 17 bases between the two ends. The CDR3 DNA reads TGTGCCAGCAGCCAATCGACCGGGGTTTACTACGAGCAGTACTTC. Translating gives CASSQSTGVYYEQYF. The full variable domain, its missing parts supplied by reference TRBV5-4 and TRBJ2-7, is ETGVTQSPTHLIKTRGQQVTLRCSSQSGHNTVSWYQQALGQGPQFIFQYYREEENGRGNFPPRFSGLQFPNYSSELNVNALELDDSALYLCASSQSTGVYYEQYFGPGTRLTVT.

The CDR3 DNA reads TGTGCCAGTAGTGGTAGCGACAGGGAGCCCTACGAGCAGTACTTC. It translates to CASSGSDREPYEQYF. J is TRBJ2-7 and V is TRBV19; 7 bases map to TRBD1. CDR1 is LNHDA and CDR2 is SQIVND in the germline V gene (reference sequence). Trimming at V came to 5 bases and at J to 2 bases, leaving 9 bases not matched to a gene. The CDR3 is 15 residues long.